This is a list of T cell receptor beta chains from one sample in a study of shared clonotypes between healthy human individuals. Method: immunoSEQ multiplex PCR; TCRdb's copy keeps in-frame clones and lacks some. The sample contains some 1,600,000 clones, about 98% of which appear only once. Input material: naive CD4+ T cells sorted from blood. These receptors all stem from a man in his thirties or forties in good health. The CDR3 runs from the conserved cysteine through the conserved F or W. D genes are given only for firm matches. Clone size is stated in some rows and not others, as once, few, many or a class when expanded.

d_gene | j_gene | abundance | v_gene | CDR3nt | CDR3aa
. | TRBJ2-2 | . | TRBV14 | TGTGCCAGCAGCCAAGGAGTGAGTCCCTACACCGGGGAGCTGTTTTTT | CASSQGVSPYTGELFF
. | TRBJ1-4 | . | TRBV15 | TGTGCCACCAGCAGAGATCGGACAGCAAATGAAAAACTGTTTTTT | CATSRDRTANEKLFF
TRBD2 | TRBJ2-2 | . | TRBV11-2 | TGTGCCAGCACCTTAGCGGGAGGTTCCGGGGAGCTGTTTTTT | CASTLAGGSGELFF
. | TRBJ2-7 | . | TRBV5-1 | TGCGCCAGCAGCTATGACCCGGCGGGGTCGGTACGCTACGAGCAGTACTTC | CASSYDPAGSVRYEQYF
. | TRBJ2-7 | . | TRBV27 | TGTGCCACCGGAACCATAAGGACAGCACTTGCCTACGAGCAGTACTTC | CATGTIRTALAYEQYF
TRBD2 | TRBJ2-1 | . | TRBV2 | TGTGCCAGGTCCCAAGTGAGCGGGAGCTACCGTTTCTCCTACAATGAGCAGTTCTTC | CARSQVSGSYRFSYNEQFF
. | TRBJ2-2 | . | TRBV19 | TGTGCCAGTAGTAGCCACACCGGGGAGCTGTTTTTT | CASSSHTGELFF
. | TRBJ2-7 | . | TRBV9 | TGTGCCAGCAGCGTAGTACTAGCCAGCGAGCAGTACTTC | CASSVVLASEQYF
. | TRBJ1-1 | . | TRBV29-1 | TGCAGCGGTACCAACAGGGCTGGCACTGAAGCTTTCTTT | CSGTNRAGTEAFF
. | TRBJ2-5 | . | TRBV2 | TGTGCCAGCACCGGGACGGAAAAAGAGACCCAGTACTTC | CASTGTEKETQYF
TRBD2 | TRBJ2-1 | . | TRBV30 | TGTGCCTGCCGGTGGCGGGAGGGCGGCAATGAGCAGTTCTTC | CACRWREGGNEQFF
. | TRBJ2-7 | . | TRBV4-3 | TGCGCCAGCAGCCAGACAGCCGGGACCAGCAACTACGAGCAGTACTTC | CASSQTAGTSNYEQYF
TRBD2 | TRBJ2-3 | . | TRBV7-9 | TGTGCCAGCAGCTCACGCGTGACTAGTTCGGGAGGGACAGATACGCAGTATTTT | CASSSRVTSSGGTDTQYF
. | TRBJ2-2 | . | TRBV5-1 | TGCGCCAGCAGCTTCGTACAACACACCGGGGAGCTGTTTTTT | CASSFVQHTGELFF
. | TRBJ1-5 | . | TRBV15 | TGTGCCACCAGCCGAGAAAGAGACCGAGATCAGCCCCAGCATTTT | CATSRERDRDQPQHF
. | TRBJ2-7 | . | TRBV28 | TGTGCCAGCAGTTTATTCGAACGGGGGCAGTACTTC | CASSLFERGQYF
TRBD2 | TRBJ2-3 | . | TRBV29-1 | TGCAGCGCTCGTGCTAGCGGGATTTCAGATACGCAGTATTTT | CSARASGISDTQYF
TRBD1 | TRBJ1-2 | . | TRBV6-1 | TGTGCCAGCAGTGAAATAAGGGGGCGCGGCTACACCTTC | CASSEIRGRGYTF
. | TRBJ1-1 | . | TRBV5-6 | TGTGCCAGCAGCTCCCCACTGCGTGAAGCTTTCTTT | CASSSPLREAFF
. | TRBJ1-1 | . | TRBV9 | TGTGCCAGCAGCGTAGTAGGCGGGAACACTGAAGCTTTCTTT | CASSVVGGNTEAFF
. | TRBJ2-7 | . | TRBV28 | TGTGCCAGCAGTGGGCCGTCGACCTACGAGCAGTACTTC | CASSGPSTYEQYF
. | TRBJ1-3 | . | TRBV7-7 | TGTGCTAGCAGCTTTCGACTCGGCTCTGGAAACACCATATATTTT | CASSFRLGSGNTIYF
. | TRBJ2-7 | . | TRBV7-2 | TGTGCCAGCAGCTTGAGGGGAAATTCCTACGAGCAGTACTTC | CASSLRGNSYEQYF
. | TRBJ2-5 | . | TRBV29-1 | TGCAGCGTTGGGCCCAGTCTACGAGAGCAGTACTTC | CSVGPSLREQYF
TRBD1 | TRBJ2-7 | . | TRBV10-2 | TGCGCCAGCAGTGACCCAGGGGGCGTTGACTACGAGCAGTACTTC | CASSDPGGVDYEQYF
TRBD1 | TRBJ1-2 | once | TRBV5-1 | TGCGCCAGCAGGTTGCTGGGACAGGGGCCTGGCTACACCTTC | CASRLLGQGPGYTF
. | TRBJ2-2 | . | TRBV4-3 | TGCGCCAGCAGCCAAGTATGGACCCGGGAGTCGGGCACCGGGGAGCTGTTTTTT | CASSQVWTRESGTGELFF
. | TRBJ2-7 | . | TRBV9 | TGTGCCAGCAGCGTAGGGTTCTTCTCCTACGAGCAGTACTTC | CASSVGFFSYEQYF
. | TRBJ1-5 | . | TRBV7-8 | TGTGCCAGCAGCTTACTTATGAGGGTAGGGGATAGCAATCAGCCCCAGCATTTT | CASSLLMRVGDSNQPQHF
. | TRBJ2-7 | . | TRBV11-2 | TGTGCCAGCAGCGGGGGGCTTTCGGGCTTTTACCCCTACGAGCAGTACTTC | CASSGGLSGFYPYEQYF
. | TRBJ1-5 | . | TRBV5-1 | TGCGCCAGCAGCTTGGAGGGGCCCCAAGGGGCCCAGCATTTT | CASSLEGPQGAQHF
. | TRBJ2-7 | . | TRBV10-3 | TGTGCCATCAGTTCGGACAGCTCCTACGAGCAGTACTTC | CAISSDSSYEQYF
. | TRBJ1-1 | . | TRBV5-1 | TGCGCCAGCAGTCTGATGTTCACTCAGAACACTGAAGCTTTCTTT | CASSLMFTQNTEAFF
. | TRBJ1-2 | . | TRBV2 | TGTGCCAGCAGTGAAATCCGGGTCCTCGCGGGCTACACCTTC | CASSEIRVLAGYTF
TRBD1 | TRBJ2-7 | . | TRBV5-4 | TGTGCCAGCAGCTTGGATCGGGGCAGGGGGTTCCACTACGAGCAGTACTTC | CASSLDRGRGFHYEQYF
. | TRBJ1-3 | . | TRBV5-6 | TGTGCCAGCAGCTTGAGCTTCTCTGGAAACACCATATATTTT | CASSLSFSGNTIYF
. | TRBJ2-1 | . | TRBV7-6 | TGTGCCAGCAGCAACTACCGTAATGAGCAGTTCTTC | CASSNYRNEQFF
TRBD2 | TRBJ2-2 | . | TRBV6-5 | TGTGCCAGCATGGTAGCGGGAGTCTCCGGGGAGCTGTTTTTT | CASMVAGVSGELFF
TRBD2 | TRBJ2-5 | once | TRBV5-6 | TGTGCCAGCAGTGGGGGGGACCTCCCAGAAGAGACCCAGTACTTC | CASSGGDLPEETQYF
TRBD2 | TRBJ2-7 | once | TRBV4-1 | TGCGCCAGCAGCCCAAGGACTAGCGGTAAATACTACGAGCAGTACTTC | CASSPRTSGKYYEQYF
TRBD1 | TRBJ2-5 | . | TRBV14 | TGTGCCAGCAGCCAAAGGACAGGGGGGTACCAAGAGACCCAGTACTTC | CASSQRTGGYQETQYF
. | TRBJ1-2 | . | TRBV25-1 | TGTGCCAGCCCTCCCCCGCCAGGGGTAGGCTACACCTTC | CASPPPPGVGYTF
. | TRBJ1-1 | . | TRBV7-2 | TGTGCCAGCAGCTTAGTGGATAGGGTGAACACTGAAGCTTTCTTT | CASSLVDRVNTEAFF
. | TRBJ1-5 | . | TRBV27 | TGTGCCAGCAGACACAGCAATCAGCCCCAGCATTTT | CASRHSNQPQHF
TRBD1 | TRBJ2-7 | . | TRBV6-6 | TGTGCCAGCAGTTACTTCCCGGGACAGGGGGCCTACGAGCAGTACTTC | CASSYFPGQGAYEQYF
. | TRBJ2-3 | . | TRBV18 | TGTGCCAGCTCACCGTCGGAAGATACGCAGTATTTT | CASSPSEDTQYF
TRBD1 | TRBJ2-7 | once | TRBV5-1 | TGCGCCAGCAGCCCCGGGACAGGGACCTACGAGCAGTACTTC | CASSPGTGTYEQYF